One sample yielded the 29 T cell receptor beta chains listed below, sequenced in a study of long-term antiretroviral therapy in people with HIV. Survey level was the resolution at which the v3.0 immunoSEQ assay ran. Libraries were prepared by immunoSEQ multiplex PCR; TCRdb keeps only in-frame clonotypes and omits some of them. The sample lists around 34,000 clones; around 75% were seen once. The sequenced sample was unsorted PBMCs, obtained 1.5 years after starting antiretroviral therapy. The receptor set was obtained from a man aged 18 to 29 with HIV.

This chain links TRBV5-5 with TRBJ2-7; D may be TRBD2 (8 bases). This CDR3 is 14 amino acids long. Germline V gives CDR1 SGHKS, CDR2 YYEKEE (reference sequence). V lost 3 bases to trimming and J lost 4 bases, with 14 bases between them. CDR3 coding DNA: TGTGCCAGCAGCTCGGGAGGGGGCCCGTACGAGCAGTACTTC. Translation: CASSSGGGPYEQYF.

Only a few counts were recorded for this clone. The chain has TRBV5-1 and TRBJ2-7; TRBD2 is a possible D gene (5 bases). The CDR3 is 14 amino acids. The V gene's germline CDR1 is SGHRS and CDR2 YFSETQ. The V end was cut by 1 base, the J end by 3 bases, with 11 bases between. The CDR3 coding sequence is TGCGCCAGCAGCTTGCGGGAAGGTGACTACGAGCAGTACTTC. This gives the protein CASSLREGDYEQYF.

This clone was found once. The rearrangement links TRBV7-2 to TRBJ2-5, with 9 positions matching TRBD1. CDR3 length: 16 amino acids. Trimming at V came to 5 bases and at J to 5 bases, leaving 12 bases not matched to a gene. The germline V gene encodes CDR1 SGHTA and CDR2 FQGNSA. The CDR3 DNA sequence: TGTGCCAGCAGCCCAAAAACAGGGGGCTTAAGGGAGACCCAGTACTTC. This codes for CASSPKTGGLRETQYF.

This chain joins TRBV5-6 and TRBJ2-1; D uncertain. Germline CDR1 reads SGHDT; CDR2 reads YYEEEE. The CDR3 runs to 13 residues. V gave up 4 bases and J gave up 8 bases, with 13 bases separating them. The CDR3 spells CASSNTESHEQFF. CDR3 in DNA: TGTGCCAGCAGCAACACAGAGTCACATGAGCAGTTCTTC.

V and J are TRBV7-9 and TRBJ1-1; TRBD1 agrees at 7 bases. V dropped 4 bases and J dropped 0; count of bases not matched to a gene: 5. CDR3 length equals 15 residues. Germline CDR1 reads SEHNR; CDR2 reads FQNEAQ (reference sequence). The CDR3 loop is CASSSLTGLNTEAFF. The CDR3 DNA reads TGTGCCAGCAGCTCTCTGACAGGGTTGAACACTGAAGCTTTCTTT.

The chain links TRBV5-6 to TRBJ2-5; a possible D gene is TRBD1 (6 bases). The J call is in doubt because the DNA end fits TRBJ2-7 better. The CDR3 has 12 residues. Germline CDR1 SGHDT, CDR2 YYEEEE. CDR3 DNA sequence: TGTGCCAGCAGCTTCGGGACACACGAGCAGTACTTC. It codes for CASSFGTHEQYF.

This rearrangement joins TRBV15 to TRBJ1-5; D possibly corresponds to TRBD1 (6 bases). Per germline, CDR1 LNHNV and CDR2 YYDKDF (reference sequence). The CDR3 runs to 15 residues. Trimming stripped 1 base from V and 4 bases from J, with 11 bases between. The CDR3 sequence: CATSRAGDGNQPQHF. For the CDR3, the DNA is TGTGCCACCAGCAGAGCAGGGGACGGGAATCAGCCCCAGCATTTT.

The gene calls are TRBV19 and TRBJ2-7, with 11 bases that match TRBD2. Germline CDR1 reads LNHDA; CDR2 reads SQIVND (reference sequence). The CDR3 contains 14 residues. With V trimmed by 5 bases and J by 3 bases, 3 bases remained unmatched. The CDR3 sequence is CASSSGLAGYEQYF. CDR3 in DNA: TGTGCCAGTAGTTCAGGACTAGCGGGCTACGAGCAGTACTTC.

The CDR3 reads CATSRDPSRNTEAFF. CDR3 sequence (DNA): TGTGCCACCAGCAGAGATCCATCAAGGAACACTGAAGCTTTCTTT. The rearrangement joins TRBV15 to TRBJ1-1; D uncertain. Per germline, CDR1 LNHNV and CDR2 YYDKDF (reference sequence). The V gene lost 0 bases and the J gene lost 1 base, with 9 bases spanning the gap. This CDR3 has 15 residues.

The rearrangement links TRBV9 to TRBJ1-5, with D unclear. The CDR3 runs to 15 residues. V lost 3 bases to trimming and J lost 3 bases, with 13 bases between them. Germline V gene sequence: CDR1 SGDLS, CDR2 YYNGEE. The CDR3 loop is CASSAGGGVNQPQHF. CDR3 bases: TGTGCCAGCAGCGCCGGAGGTGGAGTCAATCAGCCCCAGCATTTT.

The genes are TRBV7-2 and TRBJ2-7, with 14 bases aligning to TRBD2. With V trimmed by 5 bases and J by 3 bases, 9 bases remained unmatched. The CDR3 length is 17 residues. The germline V gene encodes CDR1 SGHTA and CDR2 FQGNSA. The CDR3 DNA reads as TGTGCCAGCAGCCCGGGACTAGCGGGAGCCCTCTACTACGAGCAGTACTTC. This encodes CASSPGLAGALYYEQYF.

This clone was counted between two and nine times. The V call is TRBV5-1, the J call TRBJ2-2; D perhaps matches TRBD2 (7 bases). V was trimmed by 4 bases and J by 7 bases, leaving 14 bases between them. The CDR3 loop spans 14 amino acids. Germline V CDR1 and CDR2: SGHRS, YFSETQ. CDR3 amino acids: CASSGGDIYGELFF. In DNA, the CDR3 is TGCGCCAGCAGCGGGGGGGACATTTACGGGGAGCTGTTTTTT.

This clone was found once. This rearrangement joins TRBV7-9 to TRBJ2-2; TRBD2 aligns across 8 bases. Germline V gene data show CDR1 as SEHNR and CDR2 as FQNEAQ (reference sequence). This CDR3 is built from 18 residues. V shed 5 bases and J 1 base; nucleotides not matched to a gene: 12. The CDR3 nucleotides read TGTGCCAGCAGCCCGAGCCGGCGGGAGGCTGAGAACACCGGGGAGCTGTTTTTT. Amino acids: CASSPSRREAENTGELFF.

The V and J genes are TRBV2 and TRBJ2-7; maybe TRBD2 (5 bases). Germline assignment: CDR1 SNHLY and CDR2 FYNNEI. The CDR3 extends over 16 amino acids. Trimming cost V 2 bases and J 4 bases, with 18 bases left between them. CDR3 sequence: CASSELSPGSGYEQYF. DNA for the CDR3: TGTGCCAGCAGTGAATTGTCTCCCGGATCGGGATACGAGCAGTACTTC.

The V gene is TRBV18, the J gene TRBJ2-7; 7 positions agree with TRBD1. The CDR3 length is 14 residues. CDR1 is KGHSH, CDR2 LQKENI, per germline. Losses at the gene ends were 5 bases for V and 1 base for J; bases not matched to a gene: 5. CDR3 amino acids: CASSKTGNSYEQYF. The DNA of the CDR3 is TGTGCCAGCTCAAAGACAGGGAATTCCTACGAGCAGTACTTC.

The V and J genes are TRBV7-2 and TRBJ2-7; weak D call: TRBD2 (5 bases). The germline V and J ends were trimmed by 1 base and 6 bases, with 10 bases remaining between them. The germline V gene has CDR1 SGHTA and CDR2 FQGNSA. This CDR3 contains 13 residues. CDR3 nucleotides: TGTGCCAGCAGCTTAGATTCTGCGGGCGAGCAGTACTTC. Its translation is CASSLDSAGEQYF.

J is TRBJ2-5 and V is TRBV7-2; D is undetermined. V was cut by 2 bases and J by 8 bases, with 6 bases left in between. Germline assignment: CDR1 SGHTA and CDR2 FQGNSA. The CDR3 covers 11 residues. Here the CDR3 DNA reads TGTGCCAGCAGCTTAAAAGTAACCCAGTACTTC. Its protein is CASSLKVTQYF.

J is TRBJ2-5 and V is TRBV27; 8 nucleotides line up with TRBD2. CDR1 and CDR2 (germline): MNHEY, SMNVEV (reference sequence). CDR3 size: 14 residues. Trimming took 5 bases from V and 1 from J; bases not matched to a gene: 3. The CDR3 here is CASSRGGPQETQYF. The CDR3 bases are TGTGCCAGCAGTCGGGGGGGGCCCCAAGAGACCCAGTACTTC.

The chain recombines TRBV11-2 with TRBJ2-7; 12 positions match TRBD2. This CDR3 spans 16 amino acids. V dropped 5 bases and J dropped 0; count of bases not matched to a gene: 5. The germline V gene encodes CDR1 SGHAT and CDR2 FQNNGV. The CDR3 coding sequence is TGTGCCAGCAGCGTCACTAGCGGGAGGAGCTCCTACGAGCAGTACTTC. Translation gives CASSVTSGRSSYEQYF.

This chain joins TRBV18 and TRBJ1-4; possible D gene TRBD1, 6 bases. Trimming cost V 3 bases and J 3 bases, with 11 bases left between them. Per the germline V gene, CDR1 is KGHSH and CDR2 is LQKENI. The CDR3 sequence is 15 residues long. Here the CDR3 reads CASSPAGVANEKLFF. The CDR3 region has the DNA TGTGCCAGCTCACCTGCAGGGGTAGCTAATGAAAAACTGTTTTTT. Full variable domain (outside the CDR3, taken from reference TRBV18 and TRBJ1-4): NAGVMQNPRHLVRRRGQEARLRCSPMKGHSHVYWYRQLPEEGLKFMVYLQKENIIDESGMPKERFSAEFPKEGPSILRIQQVVRGDSAAYFCASSPAGVANEKLFFGSGTQLSVL.

The J gene is TRBJ2-5, the V gene TRBV5-6, with D unclear. Germline CDR1 SGHDT, CDR2 YYEEEE. Trimming shortened V by 2 bases and J by 5 bases, and 16 bases separated the two germline ends. This CDR3 region has 15 residues. The CDR3 loop reads CASSFGIGLGETQYF. CDR3 coding DNA: TGTGCCAGCAGCTTTGGTATCGGTCTGGGGGAGACCCAGTACTTC.

This clone came up once. CDR3 DNA sequence: TGCGCCAGCAGCCGTACTAGCGGAACAAGCACAGATACGCAGTATTTT. The encoded protein is CASSRTSGTSTDTQYF. This rearrangement joins TRBV5-1 to TRBJ2-3; 8 bases fit TRBD2. The CDR3 spans 16 residues. Per germline, CDR1 SGHRS and CDR2 YFSETQ. J was trimmed by 0 bases and V by 4 bases; bases with no gene match: 7.

The chain combines TRBV28 with TRBJ2-7; 8 bases line up with TRBD1. The length of the CDR3 is 15 residues. CDR1 and CDR2 from the germline V gene are MDHEN and SYDVKM. Germline trimming cut 1 base from V and 3 bases from J; bases unmatched to any gene: 5. The CDR3 spells CASSLSRTGSYEQYF. CDR3 bases: TGTGCCAGCAGTTTATCGCGGACAGGGAGCTACGAGCAGTACTTC. Full variable domain (missing parts from reference TRBV28 and TRBJ2-7): DVKVTQSSRYLVKRTGEKVFLECVQDMDHENMFWYRQDPGLGLRLIYFSYDVKMKEKGDIPEGYSVSREKKERFSLILESASTNQTSMYLCASSLSRTGSYEQYFGPGTRLTVT.

The chain recombines TRBV29-1 with TRBJ2-7; D may correspond to TRBD1 or TRBD2 (5 bases each). CDR1 SQVTM and CDR2 ANQGSEA come from the germline V gene. This CDR3 contains 13 residues. Trimming left V 7 bases short and J 3 bases short, with 16 bases between. CDR3 residues: CSANSGTGYEQYF. DNA for the CDR3: TGCAGCGCCAACTCCGGGACCGGCTACGAGCAGTACTTC.

CDR3 sequence reads: CASSKLAEQFF. CDR3 coding DNA: TGTGCCAGCAGTAAACTAGCCGAGCAGTTCTTC. The chain has TRBV2 and TRBJ2-1; TRBD2 might be the D (6 bases). This CDR3 contains 11 residues. From germline, CDR1 is SNHLY and CDR2 FYNNEI. Trimming stripped 5 bases from V and 10 bases from J, with 9 bases between.

The chain links TRBV10-3 to TRBJ2-3; TRBD2 matches at 7 bases. Germline assignment: CDR1 ENHRY and CDR2 SYGVKD. This CDR3 region has 14 residues. The V segment lost 3 bases and the J segment 2 bases; nucleotides outside the gene matches: 2. CDR3 protein: CAISDSGYTDTQYF. CDR3 nucleotides: TGTGCCATCAGTGATAGCGGGTACACAGATACGCAGTATTTT.

The V call is TRBV11-2, the J call TRBJ2-4; D possibly corresponds to TRBD1 (6 bases). Trimming pared 5 bases from V and 0 bases from J, leaving 14 bases between. Per germline, CDR1 SGHAT and CDR2 FQNNGV. This CDR3 contains 16 residues. The CDR3 loop is CASSTRTDLAKNIQYF. Written as DNA, the CDR3 is TGTGCCAGCAGCACGAGGACAGACCTAGCCAAAAACATTCAGTACTTC.

The chain carries TRBV7-6 and TRBJ2-1; D is perhaps TRBD2 (6 bases). Germline lookup yields CDR1 SGHVS and CDR2 FNYEAQ. The CDR3 spans 13 residues. The V end was cut by 5 bases, the J end by 4 bases, with 9 bases between. The CDR3 sequence is CASSLGLYNEQFF. The DNA for the CDR3 is TGTGCCAGCAGCCTGGGACTGTACAATGAGCAGTTCTTC.

This clone was found a few times. V is TRBV11-2 and J is TRBJ2-5, with D hard to call. CDR1 is SGHAT and CDR2 is FQNNGV in the germline V gene. Trimming removed 2 bases at V and 4 bases at J, with 11 bases between. This CDR3 spans 14 amino acids. CDR3 nucleotides: TGTGCCAGCAGCTTAAGGCTTGTACCAGAGACCCAGTACTTC. Its protein is CASSLRLVPETQYF.